Each of the 25 T cell receptor beta chains below was sequenced from the same sample in a study of CD8 T cells in ankylosing spondylitis. TCRdb recomputed calls from the 5' RACE reads with MiXCR, one row per CDR3 protein. The data hold fewer than 250,000 distinct CDR3 sequences, with about 11% observed a single time. The specimen sequenced was blood, either unsorted or a sorted T cell fraction (not recorded which). These TCRs come from a male donor with ankylosing spondylitis or in good health (not recorded which).

This clonotype was observed at least ten times. This sequence joins TRBV7-2 and TRBJ2-7, with a possible D match to TRBD2 (7 bases). CDR3 length: 13 residues. Germline lookup yields CDR1 SGHTA and CDR2 FQGNSA. Trimming took off 7 bases at V and 5 bases at J, with 15 bases between the two ends. The CDR3 bases are TGTGCCAGCACCAGGGGAGGGAGGGACGAGCAGTACTTC. Translated, it gives CASTRGGRDEQYF. Variable domain in full (rest from reference TRBV7-2 and TRBJ2-7): GAGVSQSPSNKVTEKGKDVELRCDPISGHTALYWYRQSLGQGLEFLIYFQGNSAPDKSGLPSDRFSAERTGGSVSTLTIQRTQQEDSAVYLCASTRGGRDEQYFGPGTRLTVT.

This clonotype was detected many times. This sequence joins TRBV7-2 and TRBJ2-4; 7 nucleotides line up with TRBD1. The CDR3 has 17 residues. The V segment lost 4 bases and the J segment 1 base; nucleotides outside the gene matches: 10. Per the germline V gene, CDR1 is SGHTA and CDR2 is FQGNSA. The CDR3 here is CASSSLRTGGAKNIQYF. For the CDR3, the DNA is TGTGCCAGCAGCTCCCTACGGACAGGCGGGGCCAAAAACATTCAGTACTTC.

This clonotype was detected ten times or more. The chain carries TRBV5-1 and TRBJ1-1; D unresolved. V lost 5 bases and J lost 4, with 6 bases in between. Germline-derived CDR1 and CDR2 are SGHRS and YFSETQ. The CDR3 contains 11 residues. The CDR3 loop reads CASRATTEAFF. CDR3 coding DNA: TGCGCCAGCAGGGCGACCACTGAAGCTTTCTTT. Variable domain in full (rest from reference TRBV5-1 and TRBJ1-1): KAGVTQTPRYLIKTRGQQVTLSCSPISGHRSVSWYQQTPGQGLQFLFEYFSETQRNKGNFPGRFSGRQFSNSRSEMNVSTLELGDSALYLCASRATTEAFFGQGTRLTVV.

In this sample, this clonotype turned up many times. V and J are TRBV7-7 and TRBJ2-3; the D gene is possibly TRBD2 (5 bases). Trimming took 4 bases from V and 6 from J, leaving 11 bases between them. Germline V gene data show CDR1 as SSHAT and CDR2 as FNYEAQ (reference sequence). The CDR3 length is 13 residues. CDR3 in amino acids: CASSSHRGDTQYF. The CDR3 bases are TGTGCCAGCAGCTCCCACCGCGGGGATACGCAGTATTTT.

This clonotype has more than one count but fewer than ten. The CDR3 here is CASSWRTDTDTQYF. CDR3 DNA: TGTGCCAGCAGCTGGAGGACAGACACAGATACGCAGTATTTT. The chain joins TRBV7-9 to TRBJ2-3; D is perhaps TRBD1 (6 bases). Germline values: CDR1 SEHNR, CDR2 FQNEAQ (reference sequence). The CDR3 sequence is 14 residues long. Trimming took off 4 bases at V and 2 bases at J, with 10 bases between the two ends.

This clonotype was counted at least ten times. This sequence joins TRBV4-1 and TRBJ2-7; perhaps D is TRBD1 or TRBD2 (6 bases each). Germline assignment: CDR1 MGHRA and CDR2 YSYEKL. Trimming shortened V by 0 bases and J by 4 bases, and 13 bases separated the two germline ends. The length of the CDR3 is 15 residues. Here the CDR3 reads CASSQESRGQYEQYF. In nucleotides, the CDR3 is TGCGCCAGCAGCCAAGAGTCCCGGGGGCAATACGAGCAGTACTTC.

This clonotype was counted at least ten times. J is TRBJ2-1 and V is TRBV12-3 or TRBV12-4, with 8 positions matching TRBD2. The CDR3 spans 15 residues. V shed 2 bases and J 4 bases; nucleotides not matched to a gene: 4. The chain's CDR3 is CASSLRLALYNEQFF. The CDR3 region has the DNA TGTGCCAGCAGTTTAAGACTAGCGCTTTACAATGAGCAGTTCTTC.

At least ten counts were recorded for this clonotype. The chain is built from TRBV6-1 and TRBJ2-3, with a possible D match to TRBD1 (7 bases). The V end was cut by 5 bases, the J end by 6 bases, with 15 bases between. CDR3 length: 14 amino acids. Germline V gene data show CDR1 as MNHNS and CDR2 as SASEGT. The CDR3 protein is CASSRRGATDTQYF. The CDR3 DNA reads as TGTGCCAGCAGTCGCAGGGGGGCTACTGATACGCAGTATTTT.

In its sample, this clonotype was seen many times. V and J are TRBV20-1 and TRBJ2-3; D not resolved. V lost 5 bases to trimming and J lost 0 bases, with 15 bases between them. Germline assignment: CDR1 DFQATT and CDR2 SNEGSKA (reference sequence). The length of the CDR3 is 15 residues. The CDR3 loop reads CSALDINRSTDTQYF. In nucleotides, the CDR3 is TGCAGTGCTTTAGACATCAACCGAAGCACAGATACGCAGTATTTT.

The sample holds many counts of this clonotype. This chain joins TRBV6-5 and TRBJ1-3, with D unclear. Trimming cost V 4 bases and J 7 bases, with 20 bases left between them. Germline CDR1 is MNHEY and CDR2 is SVGAGI. This CDR3 has 16 residues. CDR3 loop: CASSSTVGPGKNTIYF. The CDR3 DNA reads as TGTGCCAGCAGTTCCACAGTTGGGCCGGGGAAGAACACCATATATTTT.

At least ten counts were recorded for this clonotype. The chain combines TRBV20-1 with TRBJ2-7; 9 nucleotides match TRBD1. J gave up 3 bases and V 1 base, and 4 bases lay outside the gene matches. The CDR3 loop spans 14 amino acids. The germline V gene has CDR1 DFQATT and CDR2 SNEGSKA (reference sequence). As DNA, the CDR3 is TGCAGTGCTAGAGGACAGGGGGTCGACTACGAGCAGTACTTC. This encodes CSARGQGVDYEQYF.

The V and J genes are TRBV2 and TRBJ2-1, with unresolved D. The CDR3 totals 12 residues. V gave up 10 bases and J gave up 6 bases, with 13 bases separating them. Germline CDR1 SNHLY, CDR2 FYNNEI. Here the CDR3 reads CANSVLGNEQFF. In DNA form, the CDR3 reads TGTGCCAATTCGGTTCTGGGCAATGAGCAGTTCTTC. Complete variable domain (other parts from reference TRBV2 and TRBJ2-1): EPEVTQTPSHQVTQMGQEVILRCVPISNHLYFYWYRQILGQKVEFLVSFYNNEISEKSEIFDDQFSVERPDGSNFTLKIRSTKLEDSAMYFCANSVLGNEQFFGPGTRLTVL.

The sample holds many counts of this clonotype. The rearrangement links TRBV12-3 or TRBV12-4 to TRBJ1-5; 8 bases line up with TRBD1. This CDR3 is built from 16 residues. With V trimmed by 5 bases and J by 2 bases, 8 bases remained unmatched. The DNA of the CDR3 is TGTGCCAGCAGTATATCAGGGGGCGCGGGCAATCAGCCCCAGCATTTT. This gives the protein CASSISGGAGNQPQHF.

Ten or more counts support this clonotype. This chain uses TRBV11-3 with TRBJ2-3; D is perhaps TRBD2 (5 bases). V lost 6 bases, J lost 0 bases, and 10 bases lay in between. The CDR3 loop spans 14 amino acids. From germline, CDR1 is SGHNT and CDR2 YENEEA. CDR3 region: CASRGGSSTDTQYF. The CDR3 DNA sequence: TGTGCCAGCAGGGGCGGGTCTAGCACAGATACGCAGTATTTT. The full variable domain, rest sourced from reference TRBV11-3 and TRBJ2-3, is EAGVVQSPRYKIIEKKQPVAFWCNPISGHNTLYWYLQNLGQGPELLIRYENEEAVDDSQLPKDRFSAERLKGVDSTLKIQPAELGDSAVYLCASRGGSSTDTQYFGPGTRLTVL.

Ten or more counts support this clonotype. The rearrangement joins TRBV20-1 to TRBJ1-5; D unclear. Per germline, CDR1 DFQATT and CDR2 SNEGSKA (reference sequence). With 5 bases removed from V and 5 bases from J, the gap between germline ends came to 13 bases. CDR3 length: 13 amino acids. CDR3 coding DNA: TGCAGTGCTCTAGAGGCCAGTTATCAGCCCCAGCATTTT. This translates into CSALEASYQPQHF.

Ten or more counts support this clonotype. The J gene is TRBJ2-1, the V gene TRBV4-1; 7 positions match TRBD2. V lost 1 base to trimming and J lost 8 bases; unmatched junction nucleotides: 20. Germline V gene sequence: CDR1 MGHRA, CDR2 YSYEKL. This CDR3 comprises 19 residues. The CDR3 here is CASSQVSVRGGPAPDEQFF. CDR3 coding DNA: TGCGCCAGCAGCCAAGTTAGTGTGCGCGGGGGACCTGCTCCAGATGAGCAGTTCTTC.

This clonotype was observed at least ten times. V usage is TRBV4-1 and J usage is TRBJ2-5; 11 positions match TRBD2. Looked up from germline, CDR1 is MGHRA and CDR2 is YSYEKL. The CDR3 consists of 16 residues. Unmatched junction bases numbered 9, after V lost 5 bases and J lost 4 bases. The CDR3 DNA is TGCGCCAGCAGCACGCGGACTAGCGGGTTAGCAGAGACCCAGTACTTC. Translating gives CASSTRTSGLAETQYF.

At least ten counts were recorded for this clonotype. V and J are TRBV12-3 or TRBV12-4 and TRBJ1-2, with 7 bases that match TRBD1. The J segment lost 4 bases and the V segment lost 6 bases, leaving 8 bases of the junction unmatched. The CDR3 spans 14 residues. CDR3 loop: CASSLLGQLYGYTF. CDR3 in DNA: TGTGCCAGCAGCCTACTGGGACAGCTCTATGGCTACACCTTC.

This clonotype was detected a few times. The chain employs TRBV7-2 and TRBJ2-1; 8 bases align to TRBD2. The germline CDR1 and CDR2 sequences are SGHTA and FQGNSA. The CDR3 has 16 residues. Trimming at V came to 5 bases and at J to 7 bases, leaving 13 bases not matched to a gene. The CDR3 DNA reads as TGTGCCAGCAGCCTGGGACTAGGGGTGCCCTTTAATGAGCAGTTCTTC. It translates to CASSLGLGVPFNEQFF.

This clonotype was recorded many times. The chain joins TRBV20-1 to TRBJ1-1; no reliable D call. Germline CDR1 DFQATT, CDR2 SNEGSKA (reference sequence). The CDR3 sequence is 10 residues long. Trimming removed 6 bases from V and 1 base from J, with 3 bases in between. CDR3: CSARNTEAFF. CDR3 nucleotide sequence: TGCAGTGCCCGGAACACTGAAGCTTTCTTT.

This clonotype was seen ten or more times. This chain joins TRBV7-2 and TRBJ1-1, with 8 bases identical to TRBD1. Per germline, CDR1 SGHTA and CDR2 FQGNSA. V shed 5 bases, J shed 4 bases, and the junction held 3 bases outside the gene matches. CDR3 length equals 13 residues. The CDR3 is CASSTGQGTEAFF. CDR3 DNA sequence: TGTGCCAGCAGCACCGGACAGGGCACTGAAGCTTTCTTT. The variable domain in full, with the rest retrieved from reference TRBV7-2 and TRBJ1-1, is GAGVSQSPSNKVTEKGKDVELRCDPISGHTALYWYRQSLGQGLEFLIYFQGNSAPDKSGLPSDRFSAERTGGSVSTLTIQRTQQEDSAVYLCASSTGQGTEAFFGQGTRLTVV.

This clonotype was observed once. V usage is TRBV7-7 and J usage is TRBJ2-3, with TRBD2 matching 10 bases. Germline V lookup: CDR1 SSHAT, CDR2 FNYEAQ (reference sequence). The ends lost 5 bases at V and 9 bases at J; junction bases unmatched: 8. The length of the CDR3 is 14 residues. This CDR3 reads CASSPASGRDTQYF. The CDR3 bases are TGTGCCAGCAGCCCCGCCAGCGGGAGGGACACGCAGTATTTT.

This clonotype was found many times. The V gene is TRBV10-3, the J gene TRBJ2-7, with D maybe TRBD1 (5 bases). From germline, CDR1 is ENHRY and CDR2 SYGVKD. The CDR3 has 12 residues. Trimming shortened V by 8 bases and J by 4 bases, and 12 bases separated the two germline ends. CDR3 DNA: TGTGCCATCGGCCCAGGGTCATACGAGCAGTACTTC. It codes for CAIGPGSYEQYF.

This chain links TRBV5-1 with TRBJ1-2; D is uncertain. The V end was cut by 4 bases, the J end by 9 bases, with 22 bases between. The CDR3 is made up of 15 amino acids. The germline V gene encodes CDR1 SGHRS and CDR2 YFSETQ. CDR3 region: CASSLDAAFGWSYTF. As DNA, the CDR3 is TGCGCCAGCAGCCTGGACGCAGCATTCGGTTGGAGCTACACCTTC.

CDR3 region: CASSPTGLDTQYF. CDR3 nucleotide sequence: TGTGCCAGCAGCCCGACAGGGTTAGATACGCAGTATTTT. V is TRBV11-2 and J is TRBJ2-3; 7 bases map to TRBD1. With 5 bases clipped from V and 5 bases from J, the junction kept 4 bases outside the gene matches. Germline V gives CDR1 SGHAT, CDR2 FQNNGV. The CDR3 is 13 amino acids.